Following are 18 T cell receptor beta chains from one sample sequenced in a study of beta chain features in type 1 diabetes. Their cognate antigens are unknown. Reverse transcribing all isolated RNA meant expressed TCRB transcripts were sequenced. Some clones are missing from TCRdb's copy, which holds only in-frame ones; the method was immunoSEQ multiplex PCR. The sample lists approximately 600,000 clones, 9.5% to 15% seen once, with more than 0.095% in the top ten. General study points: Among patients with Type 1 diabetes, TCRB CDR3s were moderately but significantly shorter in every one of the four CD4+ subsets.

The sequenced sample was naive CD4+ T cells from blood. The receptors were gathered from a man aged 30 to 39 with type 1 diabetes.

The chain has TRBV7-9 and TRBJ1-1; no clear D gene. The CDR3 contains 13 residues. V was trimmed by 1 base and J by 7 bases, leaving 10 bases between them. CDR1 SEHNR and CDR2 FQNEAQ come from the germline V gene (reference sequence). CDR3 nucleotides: TGTGCCAGCAGCTTAGATCCGGAACTTGAAGCTTTCTTT. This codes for CASSLDPELEAFF.

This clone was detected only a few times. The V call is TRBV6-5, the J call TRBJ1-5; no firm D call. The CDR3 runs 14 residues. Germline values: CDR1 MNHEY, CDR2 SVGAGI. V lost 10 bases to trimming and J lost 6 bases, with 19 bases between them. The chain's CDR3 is CAITGRSALQPQHF. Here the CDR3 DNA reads TGTGCCATTACCGGGAGGTCGGCCCTTCAGCCCCAGCATTTT.

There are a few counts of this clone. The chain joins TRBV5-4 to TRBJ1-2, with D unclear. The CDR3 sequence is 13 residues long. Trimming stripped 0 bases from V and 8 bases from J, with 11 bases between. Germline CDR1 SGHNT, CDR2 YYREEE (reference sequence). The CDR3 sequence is CASSLDIISGYTF. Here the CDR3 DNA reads TGTGCCAGCAGCTTGGATATCATATCCGGCTACACCTTC.

The CDR3 region has the DNA TGTGCCAGCAGGGGGGACCAAGAGACCCAGTACTTC. Translating gives CASRGDQETQYF. The chain joins TRBV2 to TRBJ2-5; D is possibly TRBD1 or TRBD2 (5 bases each). In germline, CDR1 is SNHLY, CDR2 FYNNEI. CDR3 length: 12 amino acids. V lost 6 bases and J lost 0, with 5 bases in between.

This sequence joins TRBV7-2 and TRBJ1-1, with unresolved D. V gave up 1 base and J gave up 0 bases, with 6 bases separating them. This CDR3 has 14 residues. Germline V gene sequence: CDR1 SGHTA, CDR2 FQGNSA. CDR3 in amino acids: CASSLGMLNTEAFF. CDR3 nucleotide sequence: TGTGCCAGCAGCTTAGGAATGTTGAACACTGAAGCTTTCTTT.

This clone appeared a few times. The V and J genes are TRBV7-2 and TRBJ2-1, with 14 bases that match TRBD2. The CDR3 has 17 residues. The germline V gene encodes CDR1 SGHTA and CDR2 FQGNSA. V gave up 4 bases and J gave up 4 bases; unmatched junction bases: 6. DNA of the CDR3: TGTGCCAGCAGCTCCCGGGGACTAGCGGGGGCTTACAATGAGCAGTTCTTC. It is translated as CASSSRGLAGAYNEQFF.

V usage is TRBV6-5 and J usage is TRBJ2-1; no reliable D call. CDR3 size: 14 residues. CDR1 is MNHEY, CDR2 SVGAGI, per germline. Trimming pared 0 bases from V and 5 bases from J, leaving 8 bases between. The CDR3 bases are TGTGCCAGCAGTTACTCAGGGTCTAACAATGAGCAGTTCTTC. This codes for CASSYSGSNNEQFF.

Written as DNA, the CDR3 is TGTGCCAGCAGTTACTCGAGAAGCACCTATGGCTACACCTTC. Protein: CASSYSRSTYGYTF. The rearrangement uses TRBV6-5 and TRBJ1-2; D call uncertain. The CDR3 runs 14 residues. Trimming shortened V by 0 bases and J by 4 bases, and 9 bases separated the two germline ends. Germline V gene data show CDR1 as MNHEY and CDR2 as SVGAGI.

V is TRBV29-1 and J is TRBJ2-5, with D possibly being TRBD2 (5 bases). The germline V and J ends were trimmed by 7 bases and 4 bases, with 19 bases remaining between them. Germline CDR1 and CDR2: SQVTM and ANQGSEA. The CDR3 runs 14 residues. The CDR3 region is CSASRGQRAETQYF. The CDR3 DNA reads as TGCAGCGCATCTCGCGGGCAGAGGGCAGAGACCCAGTACTTC.

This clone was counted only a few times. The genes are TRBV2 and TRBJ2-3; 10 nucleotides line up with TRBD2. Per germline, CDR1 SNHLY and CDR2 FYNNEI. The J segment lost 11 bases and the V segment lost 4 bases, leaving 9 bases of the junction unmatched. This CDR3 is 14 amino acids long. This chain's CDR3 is CASSASGGASWQYF. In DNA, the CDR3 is TGTGCCAGCAGTGCAAGCGGGGGGGCCAGTTGGCAGTATTTT.

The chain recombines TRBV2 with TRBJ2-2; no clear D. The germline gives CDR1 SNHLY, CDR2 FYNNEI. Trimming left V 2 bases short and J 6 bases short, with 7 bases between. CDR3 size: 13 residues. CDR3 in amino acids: CASSEHNAGELFF. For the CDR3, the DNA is TGTGCCAGCAGTGAACATAACGCCGGGGAGCTGTTTTTT.

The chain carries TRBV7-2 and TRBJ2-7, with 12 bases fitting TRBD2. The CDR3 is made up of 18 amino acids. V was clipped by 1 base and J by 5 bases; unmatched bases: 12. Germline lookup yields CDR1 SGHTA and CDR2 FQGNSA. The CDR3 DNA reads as TGTGCCAGCAGCTTAGGATTCTCCCTAGCGGGGGGGCAGAACGAGCAGTACTTC. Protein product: CASSLGFSLAGGQNEQYF.

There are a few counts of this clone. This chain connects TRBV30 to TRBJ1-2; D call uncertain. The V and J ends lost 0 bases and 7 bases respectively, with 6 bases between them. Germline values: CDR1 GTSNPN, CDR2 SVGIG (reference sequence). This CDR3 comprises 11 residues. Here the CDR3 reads CAWSVGFGYTF. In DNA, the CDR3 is TGTGCCTGGAGTGTAGGGTTTGGCTACACCTTC.

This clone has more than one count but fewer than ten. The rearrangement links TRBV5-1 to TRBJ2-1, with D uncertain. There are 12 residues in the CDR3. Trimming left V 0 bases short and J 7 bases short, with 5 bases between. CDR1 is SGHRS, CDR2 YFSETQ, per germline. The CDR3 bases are TGCGCCAGCAGCTTGGACCAAAATGAGCAGTTCTTC. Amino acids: CASSLDQNEQFF.

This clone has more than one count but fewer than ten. The CDR3 protein is CASSLASRAYTGELFF. Written as DNA, the CDR3 is TGTGCCAGCAGCTTAGCGTCCAGGGCTTACACCGGGGAGCTGTTTTTT. J is TRBJ2-2 and V is TRBV7-2, with TRBD1 as a possible D gene (5 bases). Germline V lookup: CDR1 SGHTA, CDR2 FQGNSA. This CDR3 comprises 16 residues. Trimming removed 0 bases from V and 3 bases from J, with 11 bases in between.

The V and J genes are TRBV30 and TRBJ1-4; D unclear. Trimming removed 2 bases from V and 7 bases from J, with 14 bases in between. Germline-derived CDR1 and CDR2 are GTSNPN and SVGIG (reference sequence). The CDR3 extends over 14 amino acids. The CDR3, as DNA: TGTGCCTGGAGTATTTACACGAAGGGTGAAAAACTGTTTTTT. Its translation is CAWSIYTKGEKLFF.

Written as DNA, the CDR3 is TGTGCCAGCAGCGTAGAGCGGACCAGCACAGATACGCAGTATTTT. As protein: CASSVERTSTDTQYF. The rearrangement joins TRBV9 to TRBJ2-3, with a tentative D call TRBD2 (5 bases). V was shortened by 0 bases and J by 0 bases, with 8 bases between the two germline ends. Germline CDR1 reads SGDLS; CDR2 reads YYNGEE. This CDR3 region has 15 residues.

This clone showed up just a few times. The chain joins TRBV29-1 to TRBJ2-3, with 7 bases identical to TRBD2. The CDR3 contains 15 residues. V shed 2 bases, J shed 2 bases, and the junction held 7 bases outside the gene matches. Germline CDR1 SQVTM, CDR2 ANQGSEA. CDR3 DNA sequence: TGCAGCGTTGAACGGACTAGGGACTACACAGATACGCAGTATTTT. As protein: CSVERTRDYTDTQYF.